What follows describes a single T cell receptor (beta chain). What it binds is unknown. Assay: immunoSEQ multiplex PCR; the TCRdb copy retains only in-frame clones and omits some. Seen here are some 60,000 clones, 77% observed once, and the top ten hold roughly 5.2%. The sample originates from a study of pediatric ulcerative colitis. The CDR3 runs to 15 residues. The germline CDR1 and CDR2 sequences are SGHVS and FNYEAQ. After removal of 5 bases from V and 4 bases from J, the junction contained 8 bases not matched to a gene. Study-wide points: Compared with controls, ulcerative colitis showed greater blood-rectum clone sharing.

This rearrangement joins TRBV7-6 to TRBJ2-3; 8 nucleotides agree with TRBD2. Sequenced: blood. This sequence originates from a boy aged 5-17 years with moderate ulcerative colitis. CDR3 loop: CASSRSGAWPDTQYF. Here the CDR3 DNA reads TGTGCCAGCAGCCGTAGCGGGGCCTGGCCAGATACGCAGTATTTT. Using reference TRBV7-6 and TRBJ2-3 for the parts outside the CDR3, the full variable domain is GAGVSQSPRYKVTKRGQDVALRCDPISGHVSLYWYRQALGQGPEFLTYFNYEAQQDKSGLPNDRFSAERPEGSISTLTIQRTEQRDSAMYRCASSRSGAWPDTQYFGPGTRLTVL.